One sample yielded the 10 T cell receptor beta chains listed below, sequenced in a study of T cells in Graves' hyperthyroidism and ophthalmopathy. The CDR3 regions of TCR beta were amplified from RNA transcripts. First-round RT-PCR with HTBI primers amplified the TCR CDR3 region. TCRdb used MiXCR to reprocess the multiplex PCR reads, holding one entry per CDR3 protein. The sample contains around 350,000 distinct CDR3 sequences, roughly 25% of which appear only once. The sequenced sample consisted of blood. Receptors originate from a man in his fifties or sixties with Graves' hyperthyroidism.

The sample holds a few counts of this clonotype. The chain is built from TRBV9 and TRBJ2-2; 11 nucleotides agree with TRBD2. Trimming removed 4 bases from V and 1 base from J; junction bases left unmatched: 6. The CDR3 spans 17 residues. In germline, CDR1 is SGDLS, CDR2 YYNGEE. This chain's CDR3 is CASSLTSGRVNTGELFF. CDR3 bases: TGTGCCAGCAGCTTAACTAGCGGGAGAGTGAACACCGGGGAGCTGTTTTTT.

This clonotype has at least ten counts. This chain's CDR3 is CSVEARYRGGTEAFF. The CDR3 region has the DNA TGCAGCGTTGAAGCGCGTTACAGGGGTGGCACTGAAGCTTTCTTT. The chain carries TRBV29-1 and TRBJ1-1, with 7 bases that match TRBD1. Germline V gives CDR1 SQVTM, CDR2 ANQGSEA. The V gene end was trimmed by 1 base and the J gene end by 4 bases; junction bases not matched to a gene: 9. This CDR3 comprises 15 residues.

V and J are TRBV7-6 and TRBJ2-3; D might be TRBD1 or TRBD2, each matching 6 bases. There are 14 residues in the CDR3. V lost 3 bases, J lost 6 bases, and 13 bases lay in between. Per germline, CDR1 SGHVS and CDR2 FNYEAQ. The CDR3 region has the DNA TGTGCCAGCAGCTTGGCCCAAGGGGGGGATACGCAGTATTTT. Protein sequence: CASSLAQGGDTQYF.

This chain links TRBV20-1 with TRBJ2-1, with D uncertain. Trimming stripped 6 bases from V and 6 bases from J, with 18 bases between. From germline, CDR1 is DFQATT and CDR2 SNEGSKA (reference sequence). The CDR3 loop spans 14 amino acids. CDR3 bases: TGCAGTGCCCGTCGTAGAGCCAACGGCAATGAGCAGTTCTTC. This gives the protein CSARRRANGNEQFF.

This clonotype has at least ten counts. V usage is TRBV2 and J usage is TRBJ2-3, with 7 bases that match TRBD2. CDR1 is SNHLY and CDR2 is FYNNEI in the germline V gene. V shed 4 bases and J 3 bases; nucleotides not matched to a gene: 7. CDR3 size: 15 residues. The CDR3 protein is CASSAERGGTDTQYF. In DNA, the CDR3 is TGTGCCAGCAGTGCCGAGCGGGGAGGGACAGATACGCAGTATTTT.

The chain links TRBV4-2 to TRBJ2-7; maybe TRBD2 (5 bases). There are 14 residues in the CDR3. Germline lookup yields CDR1 LGHNA and CDR2 YNFKEQ. Trimming cost V 1 base and J 5 bases, with 12 bases left between them. The CDR3: CASSQGTRIDEQYF. The CDR3 nucleotides are TGTGCCAGCAGCCAAGGTACTAGGATAGACGAGCAGTACTTC.

The chain combines TRBV12-5 with TRBJ2-1, with 10 bases matching TRBD2. Germline CDR1 reads LGHNT; CDR2 reads FRNRAP. This CDR3 spans 13 amino acids. V lost 3 bases to trimming and J lost 8 bases; unmatched junction nucleotides: 1. The CDR3 DNA follows: TGTGCTAGTGGTTTAGCGGGGGGGTATGAGCAGTTCTTC. Protein: CASGLAGGYEQFF.

There are a few counts of this clonotype. This chain links TRBV11-3 with TRBJ2-2, with a weak D call TRBD1 (6 bases). V lost 0 bases and J 2 bases, leaving 13 bases between the germline ends. The CDR3 has 17 amino acids. CDR1 is SGHNT, CDR2 YENEEA, per germline. The CDR3 DNA is TGTGCCAGCAGCTTAGATACAGGGACCCTTAACACCGGGGAGCTGTTTTTT. Translating gives CASSLDTGTLNTGELFF.

This rearrangement joins TRBV9 to TRBJ2-7; no definite D call. The V gene lost 4 bases and the J gene lost 0 bases, with 8 bases spanning the gap. The length of the CDR3 is 13 residues. Germline lookup yields CDR1 SGDLS and CDR2 YYNGEE. The CDR3 reads CASSPAPSYEQYF. As DNA, the CDR3 is TGTGCCAGCAGCCCAGCCCCCTCCTACGAGCAGTACTTC.

This sequence joins TRBV2 and TRBJ1-3; D remains ambiguous. Deletions cut 1 base from V and 1 base from J, with 5 bases between. Germline V gives CDR1 SNHLY, CDR2 FYNNEI. This CDR3 is 14 amino acids long. The CDR3 region is CASSEGGSGNTIYF. The CDR3 DNA follows: TGTGCCAGCAGTGAAGGGGGTTCTGGAAACACCATATATTTT.